These T cell receptor beta chains were read from a single sample in a study of blood T cell repertoires in COVID-19. TCRdb's table, derived via immunoSEQ multiplex PCR, lists solely in-frame clones and lacks some. This sample has about 330,000 clones, with around 92% found just once. Sequencing was done on a sample of peripheral blood. The source of these receptors is a man aged 18 to 30 who had recovered from COVID-19. CDR3s include the opening cysteine and the closing phenylalanine or tryptophan. D genes are given only for firm matches. Clone size is not always given. Where it is, it says once, few, many or a class for expanded clones.

v_call: TRBV18; d_call: NA; clone_size: NA; j_call: TRBJ2-7; cdr3_aa: CASSPLITDPTEQYF; cdr3_nt: TGTGCCAGCTCACCACTGATAACAGATCCTACCGAGCAGTACTTC
v_call: TRBV19; d_call: TRBD1; clone_size: NA; j_call: TRBJ1-2; cdr3_aa: CASSIGQGEIYYGYTF; cdr3_nt: TGTGCCAGTAGTATAGGACAGGGGGAAATATACTATGGCTACACCTTC
v_call: TRBV10-3; d_call: NA; clone_size: NA; j_call: TRBJ1-1; cdr3_aa: CAISGGIEQSGRAFF; cdr3_nt: TGTGCCATCAGTGGCGGTATTGAACAATCGGGTAGGGCTTTCTTT
v_call: TRBV7-3; d_call: NA; clone_size: few; j_call: TRBJ2-7; cdr3_aa: CASSLRGTPGGEQYF; cdr3_nt: TGTGCCAGCAGCTTAAGGGGGACTCCTGGAGGAGAGCAGTACTTC
v_call: TRBV29-1; d_call: TRBD2; clone_size: NA; j_call: TRBJ2-3; cdr3_aa: CSVVAGGVTDTQYF; cdr3_nt: TGCAGCGTTGTAGCGGGAGGGGTCACAGATACGCAGTATTTT
v_call: TRBV7-2; d_call: TRBD2; clone_size: NA; j_call: TRBJ2-7; cdr3_aa: CASSLAGRTSGRPQQYF; cdr3_nt: TGTGCCAGCAGCTTAGCGGGACGGACTAGCGGGAGGCCGCAGCAGTACTTC
v_call: TRBV2; d_call: TRBD1; clone_size: NA; j_call: TRBJ1-2; cdr3_aa: CARRDRYYGYTF; cdr3_nt: TGTGCCAGACGGGACAGGTACTATGGCTACACCTTC
v_call: TRBV6-5; d_call: NA; clone_size: NA; j_call: TRBJ1-3; cdr3_aa: CASSLVRSGNTIYF; cdr3_nt: TGTGCCAGCAGTTTAGTGCGGTCTGGAAACACCATATATTTT
v_call: TRBV5-4; d_call: TRBD1; clone_size: NA; j_call: TRBJ2-1; cdr3_aa: CATRIWTGDNEQFF; cdr3_nt: TGTGCCACCCGTATCTGGACAGGGGATAATGAGCAGTTCTTC
v_call: TRBV27; d_call: NA; clone_size: NA; j_call: TRBJ1-5; cdr3_aa: CASSLELNQPQHF; cdr3_nt: TGTGCCAGCAGTTTAGAGCTTAATCAGCCCCAGCATTTT
v_call: TRBV6-5; d_call: TRBD2; clone_size: NA; j_call: TRBJ2-1; cdr3_aa: CASRGLAGVHEQFF; cdr3_nt: TGTGCCAGCAGAGGACTAGCGGGAGTGCATGAGCAGTTCTTC
v_call: TRBV5-5; d_call: NA; clone_size: NA; j_call: TRBJ1-1; cdr3_aa: CASSLRPYRDTEAFF; cdr3_nt: TGTGCCAGCAGCTTGAGGCCCTACCGGGACACTGAAGCTTTCTTT
v_call: TRBV27; d_call: TRBD2; clone_size: NA; j_call: TRBJ2-1; cdr3_aa: CASSLASGGGNEQFF; cdr3_nt: TGTGCCAGCAGTTTAGCTAGCGGGGGGGGCAATGAGCAGTTCTTC
v_call: TRBV7-2; d_call: TRBD2; clone_size: once; j_call: TRBJ2-1; cdr3_aa: CASSNPRRLAGVQHEQFF; cdr3_nt: TGTGCCAGCAGCAACCCCCGCCGACTAGCGGGAGTACAGCATGAGCAGTTCTTC
v_call: TRBV2; d_call: NA; clone_size: NA; j_call: TRBJ2-1; cdr3_aa: CASRRDTYYNEQFF; cdr3_nt: TGTGCCAGCAGAAGGGACACCTACTACAATGAGCAGTTCTTC
v_call: TRBV2; d_call: NA; clone_size: NA; j_call: TRBJ1-1; cdr3_aa: CASNRDLLNTEAFF; cdr3_nt: TGTGCCAGCAACAGGGACCTTTTGAACACTGAAGCTTTCTTT
v_call: TRBV19; d_call: NA; clone_size: NA; j_call: TRBJ1-1; cdr3_aa: CASSGAPEGPNTEAFF; cdr3_nt: TGTGCCAGTAGTGGGGCACCCGAAGGCCCGAACACTGAAGCTTTCTTT
v_call: TRBV6-1; d_call: TRBD2; clone_size: NA; j_call: TRBJ2-1; cdr3_aa: CASSELPPGSSGRHEQFF; cdr3_nt: TGTGCCAGCAGTGAACTCCCCCCGGGGTCTAGCGGGAGACATGAGCAGTTCTTC
v_call: TRBV6-6; d_call: NA; clone_size: NA; j_call: TRBJ2-7; cdr3_aa: CASSYGQSYEQYF; cdr3_nt: TGTGCCAGCAGTTACGGACAGTCCTACGAGCAGTACTTC
v_call: TRBV6-6; d_call: NA; clone_size: NA; j_call: TRBJ2-7; cdr3_aa: CASSLALGYEQYF; cdr3_nt: TGTGCCAGCAGTTTGGCTCTTGGCTACGAGCAGTACTTC